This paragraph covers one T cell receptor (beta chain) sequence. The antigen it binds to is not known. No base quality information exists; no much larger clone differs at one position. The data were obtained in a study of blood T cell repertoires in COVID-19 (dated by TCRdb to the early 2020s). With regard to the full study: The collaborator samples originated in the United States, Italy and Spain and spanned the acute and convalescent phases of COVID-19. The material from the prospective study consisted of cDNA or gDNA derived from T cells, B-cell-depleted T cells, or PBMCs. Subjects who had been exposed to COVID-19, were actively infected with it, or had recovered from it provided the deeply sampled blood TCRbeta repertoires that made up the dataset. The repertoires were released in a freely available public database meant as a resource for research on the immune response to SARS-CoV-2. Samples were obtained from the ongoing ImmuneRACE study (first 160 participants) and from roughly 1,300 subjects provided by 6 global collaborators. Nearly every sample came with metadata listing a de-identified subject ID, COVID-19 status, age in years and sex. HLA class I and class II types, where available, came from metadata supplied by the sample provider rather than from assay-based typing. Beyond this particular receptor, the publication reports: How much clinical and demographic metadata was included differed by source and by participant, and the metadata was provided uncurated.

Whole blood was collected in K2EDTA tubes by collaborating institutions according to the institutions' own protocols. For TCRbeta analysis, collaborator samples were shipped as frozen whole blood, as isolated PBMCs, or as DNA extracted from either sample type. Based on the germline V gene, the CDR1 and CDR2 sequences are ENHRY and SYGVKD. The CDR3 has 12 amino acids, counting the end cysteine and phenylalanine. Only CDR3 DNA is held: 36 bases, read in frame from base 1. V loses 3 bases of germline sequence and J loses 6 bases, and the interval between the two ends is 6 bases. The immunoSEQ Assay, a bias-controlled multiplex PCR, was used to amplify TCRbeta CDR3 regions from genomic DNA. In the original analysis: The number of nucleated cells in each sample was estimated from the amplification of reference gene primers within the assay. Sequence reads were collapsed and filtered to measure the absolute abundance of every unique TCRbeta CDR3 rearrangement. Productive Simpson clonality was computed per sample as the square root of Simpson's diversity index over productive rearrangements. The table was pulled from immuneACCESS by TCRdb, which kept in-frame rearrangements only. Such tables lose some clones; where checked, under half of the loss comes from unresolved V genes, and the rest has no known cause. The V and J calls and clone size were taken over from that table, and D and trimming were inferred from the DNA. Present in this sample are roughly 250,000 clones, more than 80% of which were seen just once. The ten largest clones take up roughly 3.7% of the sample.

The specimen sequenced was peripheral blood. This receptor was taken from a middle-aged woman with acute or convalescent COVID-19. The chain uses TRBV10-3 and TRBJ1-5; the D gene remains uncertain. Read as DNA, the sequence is TGTGCCATCAGTGACATGTCTCAGCCCCAGCATTTT. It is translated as CAISDMSQPQHF.